The T cell receptor (beta chain) described here comes from a study of T-cell reconstitution after alpha-beta-depleted transplantation in children. Findings of the study overall: The main origin of T-cell counts and diversity one year after transplant was newly produced T cells.

Losses at the gene ends were 6 bases for V and 7 bases for J; bases not matched to a gene: 12. Germline V gives CDR1 LGHDT, CDR2 YNNKEL (reference sequence). The CDR3 totals 15 residues. TCRbeta library construction was performed incorporating unique molecular identifiers. From the PCR reads, TCRdb called clonotypes with MiXCR, one entry per CDR3 protein. The table shows hundreds of thousands of distinct CDR3 sequences, with 13% occurring only once. At least ten counts were recorded for this clonotype. Its antigen remains unidentified. The chain employs TRBV3-1 and TRBJ2-1; 7 bases are shared with TRBD2. The clonotype was recovered from a male patient between 5 and 17 years old who had a stem cell transplant for acute myeloid leukemia, so the T cells may come from the graft donor. Sequencing used PBMCs, mostly from graft donor cells, obtained 360 days after TCRalphabeta/CD19-depleted stem cell transplant. The CDR3 region has the DNA TGTGCCAGCAGGACCTCCGCTAGCGGAGGGAATGAGCAGTTCTTC. It specifies CASRTSASGGNEQFF.